One sample yielded the 20 T cell receptor beta chains listed below, sequenced in a study of identical twins. From the 5' RACE reads, TCRdb called clonotypes with MiXCR, one entry per CDR3 protein. The repertoire holds hundreds of thousands of distinct CDR3 sequences, with roughly an eighth as singletons. The same sample was also used in a study of yellow fever vaccine responses in identical twins.

Sample: PBMCs. The receptors were gathered from a young woman in good health.

This clonotype was observed many times. A single base separates this from a much larger clone, so it may be a read error. The chain carries TRBV9 and TRBJ2-2; D unresolved. Germline CDR1 is SGDLS and CDR2 is YYNGEE. Trimming pared 5 bases from V and 0 bases from J, leaving 2 bases between. The CDR3 consists of 12 residues. CDR3 nucleotides: TGTGCCAGCAGGTCGAACACCGGGGAGCTGTTTTTT. Translating gives CASRSNTGELFF.

This clonotype was observed many times. This chain uses TRBV5-6 with TRBJ1-2, with TRBD1 as a possible D gene (5 bases). V was clipped by 0 bases and J by 5 bases, with 8 bases between them. Germline CDR1 is SGHDT and CDR2 is YYEEEE. The CDR3 is made up of 13 amino acids. The CDR3 DNA is TGTGCCAGCAGCTTGGAACAGGTTTATGGCTACACCTTC. Translating it yields CASSLEQVYGYTF. The full variable domain, rest sourced from reference TRBV5-6 and TRBJ1-2, is DAGVTQSPTHLIKTRGQQVTLRCSPKSGHDTVSWYQQALGQGPQFIFQYYEEEERQRGNFPDRFSGHQFPNYSSELNVNALLLGDSALYLCASSLEQVYGYTFGSGTRLTVV.

This clonotype has just a few counts. The chain links TRBV20-1 to TRBJ1-6, with 8 bases aligning to TRBD1. This CDR3 is built from 13 residues. J lost 8 bases, V lost 5 bases, and 5 bases had no gene match. Looked up from germline, CDR1 is DFQATT and CDR2 is SNEGSKA (reference sequence). CDR3 in amino acids: CSAGTGGDSPLHF. The CDR3 coding sequence is TGCAGTGCTGGTACAGGGGGTGATTCACCCCTCCACTTT.

Only a few counts were recorded for this clonotype. J is TRBJ2-5 and V is TRBV12-3 or TRBV12-4; D may be TRBD1 (6 bases). Trimming pared 7 bases from V and 6 bases from J, leaving 18 bases between. The CDR3 sequence is 14 residues long. The chain's CDR3 is CASTMGHSTQTQYF. CDR3 bases: TGTGCCAGCACCATGGGACACTCCACACAGACCCAGTACTTC.

In its sample, this clonotype was seen a few times. The V and J genes are TRBV12-3 or TRBV12-4 and TRBJ2-4; possibly TRBD1 or TRBD2 for D (5 bases each). V was cut by 6 bases and J by 0 bases, with 9 bases left in between. The CDR3 loop spans 14 amino acids. In DNA form, the CDR3 reads TGTGCCAGCAGGGGGACGGGAGCCAAAAACATTCAGTACTTC. Translating it yields CASRGTGAKNIQYF.

This chain links TRBV25-1 with TRBJ1-1, with a weak D call TRBD1 (6 bases). Germline values: CDR1 MGHDK, CDR2 SYGVNS. Trimming took off 3 bases at V and 5 bases at J, with 13 bases between the two ends. This CDR3 comprises 14 residues. Written as DNA, the CDR3 is TGTGCCAGCAGTGATTACAGGGCTTCGACTGAAGCTTTCTTT. Amino acid sequence: CASSDYRASTEAFF.

The table lists this clonotype with many counts. The chain carries TRBV7-2 and TRBJ2-1; possible D gene TRBD2, 6 bases. The CDR3 runs 15 residues. Germline V lookup: CDR1 SGHTA, CDR2 FQGNSA. V was shortened by 1 base and J by 7 bases, with 14 bases between the two germline ends. The CDR3 is CASSLDLKGRNEQFF. In DNA, the CDR3 is TGTGCCAGCAGCTTAGATCTTAAGGGGAGGAATGAGCAGTTCTTC.

The table lists this clonotype with a few counts. This rearrangement joins TRBV4-1 to TRBJ2-7; D gene unclear. The CDR3 extends over 16 amino acids. Trimming cost V 0 bases and J 0 bases, with 12 bases left between them. Germline V gene data show CDR1 as MGHRA and CDR2 as YSYEKL. The CDR3 DNA reads as TGCGCCAGCAGCCAAGACCGGTGGTTCTCCTCCTACGAGCAGTACTTC. The encoded protein is CASSQDRWFSSYEQYF.

V and J are TRBV5-5 and TRBJ2-1; TRBD1 is a possible D gene (5 bases). The CDR3 contains 16 residues. V was shortened by 0 bases and J by 6 bases, with 16 bases between the two germline ends. Germline V gene data show CDR1 as SGHKS and CDR2 as YYEKEE (reference sequence). The chain's CDR3 is CASSLDSRGKGNEQFF. CDR3 sequence (DNA): TGTGCCAGCAGCTTGGACTCAAGGGGCAAGGGCAATGAGCAGTTCTTC.

The rearrangement links TRBV24-1 to TRBJ2-3; the D gene is possibly TRBD1 (5 bases). This CDR3 has 14 residues. Germline CDR1 is KGHDR and CDR2 is SFDVKD. V lost 5 bases and J 4 bases, leaving 12 bases between the germline ends. The CDR3 reads CATSVGPRADTQYF. The DNA for the CDR3 is TGTGCCACCAGTGTGGGGCCTCGGGCAGATACGCAGTATTTT.

Ten or more counts support this clonotype. This rearrangement joins TRBV29-1 to TRBJ2-1, with D perhaps matching TRBD2 (6 bases). Germline V gives CDR1 SQVTM, CDR2 ANQGSEA. The CDR3 spans 15 residues. V was shortened by 1 base and J by 1 base, with 11 bases between the two germline ends. The CDR3 region is CSVEGRGRSYNEQFF. In DNA, the CDR3 is TGCAGCGTTGAAGGCCGGGGGAGGTCCTACAATGAGCAGTTCTTC.

The chain is built from TRBV20-1 and TRBJ2-1; D is ambiguous. V dropped 1 base and J dropped 4 bases, with 11 bases sitting between them. Looked up from germline, CDR1 is DFQATT and CDR2 is SNEGSKA (reference sequence). The CDR3 sequence is 14 residues long. This chain's CDR3 is CSARVLGKYNEQFF. Written as DNA, the CDR3 is TGCAGTGCTAGAGTGCTAGGCAAGTACAATGAGCAGTTCTTC.

The CDR3 bases are TGTGCCAGCAGATCGGTTCGGCTACAAGAGACCCAGTACTTC. Protein product: CASRSVRLQETQYF. The chain couples TRBV6-1 to TRBJ2-5; D is unresolved. The CDR3 spans 14 residues. V was cut by 6 bases and J by 2 bases, with 13 bases left in between. Per germline, CDR1 MNHNS and CDR2 SASEGT.

In its sample, this clonotype was seen a few times. The rearrangement uses TRBV20-1 and TRBJ2-1; 12 bases agree with TRBD2. J gave up 9 bases and V 0 bases, and 9 bases lay outside the gene matches. This CDR3 is built from 16 residues. Germline V gene lookup returns CDR1 DFQATT and CDR2 SNEGSKA (reference sequence). The CDR3, as DNA: TGCAGTGCTAGAGATAGCGCTAGCGGGAGGGCAAGTGAGCAGTTCTTC. Its translation: CSARDSASGRASEQFF.

The CDR3 sequence: CASSFRSFGAALAKETQYF. The CDR3 nucleotides read TGTGCCAGCAGCTTCCGGTCATTTGGCGCGGCGCTTGCGAAGGAGACCCAGTACTTC. J is TRBJ2-5 and V is TRBV11-1; D gene unclear. Germline loops: CDR1 SGHAT, CDR2 FQDESV (reference sequence). CDR3 size: 19 residues. V gave up 3 bases and J gave up 5 bases, with 28 bases separating them. Full variable domain (outside the CDR3, taken from reference TRBV11-1 and TRBJ2-5): EAEVAQSPRYKITEKSQAVAFWCDPISGHATLYWYRQILGQGPELLVQFQDESVVDDSQLPKDRFSAERLKGVDSTLKIQPAELGDSAMYLCASSFRSFGAALAKETQYFGPGTRLLVL.

This clonotype came up a few times. CDR3 sequence: CASSFLAANEQFF. The CDR3 DNA sequence: TGTGCCAGCAGTTTCCTAGCGGCCAATGAGCAGTTCTTC. The chain recombines TRBV12-3 or TRBV12-4 with TRBJ2-1, with 7 bases aligning to TRBD2. The V and J ends lost 3 bases and 6 bases, in that order; junction bases with no gene match: 2. The CDR3 runs to 13 residues.

The chain couples TRBV6-2 or TRBV6-3 to TRBJ2-7, with 10 bases fitting TRBD2. The CDR3 consists of 16 residues. Germline values: CDR1 MNHEY, CDR2 SVGEGT. The V segment lost 6 bases and the J segment 2 bases; nucleotides outside the gene matches: 10. The CDR3 spells CASSPGVAGGTYEQYV. Written as DNA, the CDR3 is TGTGCCAGCAGCCCCGGGGTAGCGGGGGGTACCTACGAGCAGTACGTC.

This clonotype appeared a few times. This sequence joins TRBV7-9 and TRBJ2-5, with TRBD1 as a possible D gene (6 bases). Germline-derived CDR1 and CDR2 are SEHNR and FQNEAQ (reference sequence). This CDR3 has 13 amino acids. The V end was cut by 10 bases, the J end by 1 base, with 13 bases between. For the CDR3, the DNA is TGTGCCACCCAACAGGGTTTCCAAGAGACCCAGTACTTC. Protein product: CATQQGFQETQYF.

This clonotype was seen only a few times. V usage is TRBV14 and J usage is TRBJ2-5; D is unresolved. The germline gives CDR1 SGHDN, CDR2 FVKESK. Trimming pared 1 base from V and 7 bases from J, leaving 13 bases between. This CDR3 is built from 14 residues. The CDR3 region has the DNA TGTGCCAGCAGCCAAGCTCCCGGTCTAGGGACCCAGTACTTC. Translated, it gives CASSQAPGLGTQYF.

The V and J genes are TRBV12-3 or TRBV12-4 and TRBJ1-2; 9 bases map to TRBD1. V lost 0 bases and J lost 6; bases outside the gene matches: 2. There are 14 residues in the CDR3. For the CDR3, the DNA is TGTGCCAGCAGTTTAGCGCGACAGGGGGATGGCTACACCTTC. It encodes CASSLARQGDGYTF.